The 32 T cell receptor beta chains presented below share a single source sample, sequenced in a study of blood T cell repertoires in COVID-19. This table comes from immunoSEQ multiplex PCR, and its TCRdb copy is limited to in-frame clones, with some not included. There are 70,000 or so clones in the sample; roughly 84% occur only once, and 29% lies in the top ten. The sequencing input was peripheral blood. These receptors were collected from an elderly woman with active or convalescent COVID-19.

The chain is built from TRBV7-8 and TRBJ2-7; D gene uncertain. The CDR3 has 15 residues. V shed 3 bases and J shed 1 base, with 13 bases lying between them. Germline V gene data show CDR1 as SGHVS and CDR2 as FQNEAQ. The CDR3 protein is CASSFYPTESYEQYF. The CDR3 nucleotides read TGTGCCAGCAGCTTCTATCCCACCGAATCCTACGAGCAGTACTTC.

J is TRBJ1-2 and V is TRBV7-2, with 7 bases fitting TRBD1. The J segment lost 8 bases and the V segment lost 7 bases, leaving 10 bases of the junction unmatched. CDR1 SGHTA and CDR2 FQGNSA come from the germline V gene. The CDR3 covers 13 residues. DNA of the CDR3: TGTGCCAGCACCGATACAGGGGCCGGCGGCTACACCTTC. It specifies CASTDTGAGGYTF.

The rearrangement links TRBV29-1 to TRBJ2-2; D gene uncertain. The CDR3 runs 12 residues. The V gene lost 2 bases and the J gene lost 8 bases, with 9 bases spanning the gap. Germline CDR1 SQVTM, CDR2 ANQGSEA. DNA for the CDR3: TGCAGCGTTGAATTATTGGAGGGGGAGCTGTTTTTT. Translated, it gives CSVELLEGELFF.

J is TRBJ1-2 and V is TRBV28; no clear D. Trimming stripped 5 bases from V and 8 bases from J, with 18 bases between. CDR1 and CDR2 (germline): MDHEN, SYDVKM. The CDR3 is 14 amino acids. CDR3 amino acids: CASSETRARGGYTF. CDR3 DNA: TGTGCCAGCAGTGAAACCCGGGCCCGAGGGGGCTACACCTTC.

This clone occurred once. This chain joins TRBV9 and TRBJ2-5, with 8 bases lining up with TRBD2. CDR3 length equals 16 residues. Looked up from germline, CDR1 is SGDLS and CDR2 is YYNGEE. V shed 1 base, J shed 5 bases, and the junction held 10 bases outside the gene matches. CDR3 DNA sequence: TGTGCCAGCAGCGTATCGGATTGGCGGGGGGCCGAGACCCAGTACTTC. It codes for CASSVSDWRGAETQYF.

The gene calls are TRBV3-1 (or the pseudogene TRBV3-2) and TRBJ1-1, with D unclear. The CDR3 has 14 amino acids. Germline-derived CDR1 and CDR2 are LGHDT and YNNKEL (reference sequence). Trimming removed 0 bases from V and 3 bases from J, with 8 bases in between. The DNA for the CDR3 is TGTGCCAGCAGCCAAGATCTAGGAGACACTGAAGCTTTCTTT. Protein product: CASSQDLGDTEAFF.

The CDR3 region has the DNA TGTGCCAGCAGCGAGGACAGGGATCAGCCCCAGCATTTT. Translating gives CASSEDRDQPQHF. The chain combines TRBV7-3 with TRBJ1-5, with 8 positions matching TRBD1. Looked up from germline, CDR1 is SGHTA and CDR2 is FQGTGA. The ends lost 5 bases at V and 5 bases at J; junction bases unmatched: 2. This CDR3 contains 13 residues.

The rearrangement uses TRBV27 and TRBJ1-2; 11 nucleotides agree with TRBD1. CDR3 size: 15 residues. Germline V CDR1 and CDR2: MNHEY, SMNVEV (reference sequence). V was pared by 3 bases and J by 8 bases, with 8 bases of the junction left unmatched. This chain's CDR3 is CASSLGQGVFGGYTF. CDR3 DNA: TGTGCCAGCAGTTTGGGACAGGGGGTATTTGGAGGCTACACCTTC.

This chain joins TRBV19 and TRBJ1-1; TRBD1 aligns across 9 bases. Germline V CDR1 and CDR2: LNHDA, SQIVND (reference sequence). This CDR3 comprises 15 residues. V shed 5 bases and J 10 bases; nucleotides not matched to a gene: 14. CDR3 region: CASSVGTGIDGGAFF. The CDR3 DNA follows: TGTGCCAGTAGTGTCGGGACAGGGATTGACGGAGGAGCTTTCTTT.

In its sample, this clone was seen once. This chain joins TRBV19 and TRBJ2-4; D ambiguous. Trimming cost V 5 bases and J 1 base, with 12 bases left between them. The CDR3 consists of 15 residues. Germline CDR1 reads LNHDA; CDR2 reads SQIVND (reference sequence). The CDR3 sequence is CASSPTERAKNIQYF. The CDR3 nucleotides read TGTGCCAGTAGTCCCACTGAACGGGCCAAAAACATTCAGTACTTC.

This clone has a handful of counts. The V gene is TRBV30, the J gene TRBJ1-1; no clear D. Germline-derived CDR1 and CDR2 are GTSNPN and SVGIG (reference sequence). With 2 bases removed from V and 1 base from J, the gap between germline ends came to 11 bases. This CDR3 is 14 amino acids long. This CDR3 reads CAWSPRAGNTEAFF. In DNA, the CDR3 is TGTGCCTGGAGTCCCCGCGCGGGGAACACTGAAGCTTTCTTT.

The J gene is TRBJ2-7, the V gene TRBV19; 8 nucleotides match TRBD1. The germline gives CDR1 LNHDA, CDR2 SQIVND (reference sequence). V lost 7 bases and J lost 1; bases outside the gene matches: 9. The CDR3 spans 15 residues. The CDR3 sequence is CASMARTGSSYEQYF. The CDR3, as DNA: TGTGCCAGTATGGCCCGGACAGGGTCATCCTACGAGCAGTACTTC.

The CDR3 bases are TGCGCCAGCAGCCAAGATCTGGGGGCAGGGGTCGGTGGCTACACCTTC. Its protein product is CASSQDLGAGVGGYTF. This chain links TRBV4-3 with TRBJ1-2; tentative D call: TRBD1 (6 bases). V was pared by 0 bases and J by 7 bases, with 18 bases between. Germline V gene data show CDR1 as LGHNA and CDR2 as YSLEER. The CDR3 length is 16 residues.

The chain is built from TRBV5-1 and TRBJ2-5; D possibly corresponds to TRBD2 (5 bases). The CDR3 has 13 amino acids. Trimming took 4 bases from V and 3 from J, leaving 10 bases between them. Germline V lookup: CDR1 SGHRS, CDR2 YFSETQ. For the CDR3, the DNA is TGCGCCAGCAGCCCCGCGGAGGAAGAGACCCAGTACTTC. Its translation: CASSPAEEETQYF.

The rearrangement uses TRBV27 and TRBJ1-1; D is possibly TRBD1 (5 bases). CDR1 and CDR2 from the germline V gene are MNHEY and SMNVEV (reference sequence). The CDR3 consists of 15 residues. V lost 5 bases to trimming and J lost 6 bases, with 19 bases between them. As DNA, the CDR3 is TGTGCCAGCAGTGGATTAACAGGCCACCGACCTGAAGCTTTCTTT. Its translation: CASSGLTGHRPEAFF.

The chain uses TRBV28 and TRBJ1-6; 10 bases are shared with TRBD1. V lost 5 bases and J lost 6; bases outside the gene matches: 4. CDR1 and CDR2 from the germline V gene are MDHEN and SYDVKM. The CDR3 covers 15 residues. The CDR3 spells CASSPDRGPNSPLHF. CDR3 sequence (DNA): TGTGCCAGCAGTCCTGACAGGGGGCCTAATTCACCCCTCCACTTT.

This chain links TRBV15 with TRBJ2-5; 7 bases map to TRBD2. This CDR3 has 16 amino acids. Trimming took 0 bases from V and 2 from J; bases not matched to a gene: 6. Germline V gene sequence: CDR1 LNHNV, CDR2 YYDKDF (reference sequence). CDR3 nucleotides: TGTGCCACCAGCAGAGAGTTGAGGGGAGGGCAAGAGACCCAGTACTTC. This translates into CATSRELRGGQETQYF.

The gene calls are TRBV28 and TRBJ1-4; D perhaps matches TRBD1 (5 bases). V lost 1 base and J lost 3, with 12 bases in between. The germline V gene encodes CDR1 MDHEN and CDR2 SYDVKM. CDR3 size: 16 residues. The CDR3 protein is CASSLFQGMANEKLFF. The DNA for the CDR3 is TGTGCCAGCAGTTTATTTCAGGGAATGGCTAATGAAAAACTGTTTTTT.

CDR3 sequence reads: CATSTRGEGTEAFF. CDR3 sequence (DNA): TGTGCCACCAGCACCCGGGGTGAGGGCACTGAAGCTTTCTTT. The chain uses TRBV15 and TRBJ1-1; no firm D call. Between the trimmed V and J ends, which lost 4 bases and 4 bases, there was a span of 13 bases. Germline V gene lookup returns CDR1 LNHNV and CDR2 YYDKDF (reference sequence). This CDR3 comprises 14 residues.

J is TRBJ1-1 and V is TRBV7-2; tentatively, D is TRBD1 (5 bases). Germline lookup yields CDR1 SGHTA and CDR2 FQGNSA. The V end was cut by 5 bases, the J end by 6 bases, with 7 bases between. This CDR3 comprises 11 residues. The CDR3 loop is CASSRDSEAFF. The CDR3 DNA reads as TGTGCCAGCAGCCGGGACTCTGAAGCTTTCTTT.

The chain is built from TRBV5-1 and TRBJ1-3, with D unresolved. This CDR3 comprises 14 residues. Germline loops: CDR1 SGHRS, CDR2 YFSETQ. Trimming stripped 0 bases from V and 4 bases from J, with 8 bases between. CDR3 protein: CASSLDGRGNTIYF. The CDR3, as DNA: TGCGCCAGCAGCTTGGACGGGAGGGGAAACACCATATATTTT.

This clone came up once. V gene TRBV6-4 combines with J gene TRBJ2-1, with TRBD2 as a possible D gene (6 bases). V was clipped by 1 base and J by 6 bases, with 16 bases between them. Germline loops: CDR1 MRHNA, CDR2 SNTAGT. The length of the CDR3 is 16 residues. The CDR3 bases are TGTGCCAGCAGTGACTGGTACCGGGGGTCTGCCAATGAGCAGTTCTTC. It translates to CASSDWYRGSANEQFF.

The chain recombines TRBV29-1 with TRBJ1-2, with 11 positions matching TRBD1. V shed 3 bases, J shed 8 bases, and the junction held 2 bases outside the gene matches. Germline V gives CDR1 SQVTM, CDR2 ANQGSEA. The CDR3 runs to 12 residues. CDR3 sequence: CSVDRDRGGYTF. DNA of the CDR3: TGCAGCGTTGATCGGGACAGGGGGGGCTACACCTTC.

As DNA, the CDR3 is TGTGCCAGCAGCTTAGATCCAGGGTCCAATGAGCAGTTCTTC. This gives the protein CASSLDPGSNEQFF. The chain is built from TRBV7-2 and TRBJ2-1, with D tentatively TRBD1 (5 bases). Germline V gene sequence: CDR1 SGHTA, CDR2 FQGNSA. V lost 1 base and J lost 6, with 10 bases in between. The CDR3 length is 14 residues. Combining the CDR3 with reference TRBV7-2 and TRBJ2-1 gives the whole variable domain GAGVSQSPSNKVTEKGKDVELRCDPISGHTALYWYRQSLGQGLEFLIYFQGNSAPDKSGLPSDRFSAERTGGSVSTLTIQRTQQEDSAVYLCASSLDPGSNEQFFGPGTRLTVL.

The chain couples TRBV5-4 to TRBJ2-3; 8 bases fit TRBD2. J was trimmed by 4 bases and V by 0 bases; bases with no gene match: 1. The CDR3 covers 14 residues. Germline V gives CDR1 SGHNT, CDR2 YYREEE (reference sequence). The CDR3 DNA sequence: TGTGCCAGCAGCTTGGCGGGGGGGCCAGATACGCAGTATTTT. As protein: CASSLAGGPDTQYF.

The chain joins TRBV7-2 to TRBJ1-5; TRBD1 agrees at 11 bases. The length of the CDR3 is 15 residues. After removal of 5 bases from V and 6 bases from J, the junction contained 6 bases not matched to a gene. The V gene's germline CDR1 is SGHTA and CDR2 FQGNSA. The CDR3 bases are TGTGCCAGCAGCGCTGGGACAGGGGGAGGTCAGCCCCAGCATTTT. Amino acid sequence: CASSAGTGGGQPQHF.

This chain connects TRBV19 to TRBJ1-4; 9 nucleotides align to TRBD1. Losses at the gene ends were 6 bases for V and 5 bases for J; bases not matched to a gene: 10. Germline V gene lookup returns CDR1 LNHDA and CDR2 SQIVND (reference sequence). This CDR3 has 16 residues. The CDR3 DNA is TGTGCCAGTAGAGATTCCCCGGGACAGGGAAATGAAAAACTGTTTTTT. As protein: CASRDSPGQGNEKLFF.

CDR3 amino acids: CASSSRGPGTGLNEQFF. The DNA of the CDR3 is TGTGCCAGCAGCTCCCGCGGTCCGGGGACAGGGCTCAATGAGCAGTTCTTC. The V call is TRBV7-3, the J call TRBJ2-1, with 9 bases that match TRBD1. CDR3 length: 17 amino acids. The ends lost 4 bases at V and 6 bases at J; junction bases unmatched: 13. The germline V gene encodes CDR1 SGHTA and CDR2 FQGTGA.

The chain combines TRBV5-6 with TRBJ2-3; 7 nucleotides match TRBD1. The V segment lost 3 bases and the J segment 2 bases; nucleotides outside the gene matches: 3. This CDR3 region has 14 residues. Per the germline V gene, CDR1 is SGHDT and CDR2 is YYEEEE. The CDR3 bases are TGTGCCAGCAGCTGGGGACAGAACACAGATACGCAGTATTTT. It yields the protein CASSWGQNTDTQYF.

This rearrangement joins TRBV5-8 to TRBJ2-2; TRBD1 agrees at 8 bases. The V and J ends lost 2 bases and 1 base, in that order; junction bases with no gene match: 1. The germline V gene has CDR1 SGHTS and CDR2 YDEGEE. CDR3 length: 15 amino acids. The CDR3 sequence: CASSFGTGNTGELFF. CDR3 DNA: TGTGCCAGCAGCTTCGGGACAGGGAACACCGGGGAGCTGTTTTTT.

The chain uses TRBV7-3 and TRBJ1-2, with 8 bases that match TRBD1. The CDR3 length is 13 residues. Germline V gene lookup returns CDR1 SGHTA and CDR2 FQGTGA. Trimming cost V 5 bases and J 8 bases; bases outside gene matches: 7. Here the CDR3 DNA reads TGTGCCAGCAGCCCCGCAGGGGGCCGAGGCTACACCTTC. Protein product: CASSPAGGRGYTF.

The chain joins TRBV30 to TRBJ1-4; perhaps TRBD1 as D (5 bases). Trimming removed 1 base at V and 2 bases at J, with 8 bases between. Per germline, CDR1 GTSNPN and CDR2 SVGIG (reference sequence). The CDR3 runs to 14 residues. The CDR3 loop is CAWSAGVTNEKLFF. Written as DNA, the CDR3 is TGTGCCTGGAGTGCGGGGGTTACTAATGAAAAACTGTTTTTT.